The sequence of this TCR beta chain was determined in a study of T cells in Graves' hyperthyroidism and ophthalmopathy. Germline CDR1 and CDR2: KGHDR and SFDVKD. The CDR3 has 13 amino acids. V lost 7 bases, J lost 6 bases, and 8 bases stayed unmatched. TCR beta CDR3 region amplification was performed from RNA transcripts. First-round RT-PCR targeting the TCR CDR3 was performed with the HTBI primer set. TCRdb re-called the multiplex PCR reads through MiXCR, storing one row per CDR3 protein. The sample has about 130,000 distinct CDR3 sequences; less than 25% are singletons. There are many counts of this clonotype.

The sample taken for sequencing was blood. This receptor was taken from a woman aged 45 to 65 with Graves' hyperthyroidism that later progressed to Graves' ophthalmopathy. The chain joins TRBV24-1 to TRBJ2-7, with TRBD1 identical over 7 bases. The CDR3 DNA sequence: TGTGCCACCAGAGACAGGGCGGTTAGCGAGCAGTACTTC. Translation gives CATRDRAVSEQYF.